This is a list of T cell receptor beta chains from one sample in a study of cytomegalovirus exposure and HLA in healthy donors. Data came from immunoSEQ multiplex PCR; TCRdb stores just in-frame clones and leaves some out. The repertoire holds some 90,000 clones, with 81% as singletons. Sequencing was performed on PBMCs. The receptors come from a woman aged 65 to 85 in good health and CMV-seropositive. Both conserved end residues are part of each CDR3. The D gene is left open where the match is weak. Rows give clone size only sometimes, using once, few, many, or a class for an expanded clone.

v_gene	d_gene	j_gene	abundance	CDR3aa	CDR3nt
TRBV19	TRBD2	TRBJ2-1	-	CASMSVAGGPGHEQFF	TGTGCCAGTATGTCGGTAGCGGGAGGACCGGGGCATGAGCAGTTCTTC
TRBV7-3	TRBD2	TRBJ2-4	-	CASSLGGGRQNIQYF	TGTGCCAGCAGCTTAGGGGGGGGACGCCAAAACATTCAGTACTTC
TRBV7-9	TRBD2	TRBJ2-3	-	CASSLNLGLAGGTDTQYF	TGTGCCAGCAGCTTAAATTTGGGGCTAGCGGGAGGGACAGATACGCAGTATTTT
TRBV28	-	TRBJ1-5	few	CASTQTWGGPGQPQHF	TGTGCCAGCACCCAAACCTGGGGGGGGCCGGGGCAGCCCCAGCATTTT
TRBV5-6	-	TRBJ2-7	-	CASSYRVSLPYEQYF	TGTGCCAGCAGCTACAGGGTGTCCCTTCCCTACGAGCAGTACTTC
TRBV19	-	TRBJ1-5	-	CASRALGSNQPQHF	TGTGCCAGCAGGGCATTGGGAAGCAATCAGCCCCAGCATTTT
TRBV7-2	-	TRBJ1-6	-	CASSLSGVNSPLHF	TGTGCCAGCAGCTTATCAGGGGTTAATTCACCCCTCCACTTT
TRBV7-2	-	TRBJ1-3	-	CASSSGGAGNTIYF	TGTGCCAGCAGCTCGGGGGGGGCTGGAAACACCATATATTTT
TRBV15	-	TRBJ1-6	-	CATSRDPRASSPLHF	TGTGCCACCAGCAGAGATCCCAGGGCTAGTTCACCCCTCCACTTT
TRBV28	-	TRBJ2-6	-	CASSLWSGGANVLTF	TGTGCCAGCAGTTTGTGGTCGGGGGGGGCCAACGTCCTGACTTTC
TRBV5-4	TRBD1	TRBJ1-3	few	CASSDTGAGNTIYF	TGTGCCAGCAGCGACACAGGGGCTGGAAACACCATATATTTT
TRBV5-6	-	TRBJ2-3	-	CASSFPGVTDTQYF	TGTGCCAGCAGCTTTCCGGGGGTGACAGATACGCAGTATTTT
TRBV7-7	TRBD2	TRBJ2-7	once	CASSPVLAGPSEQYF	TGTGCTAGCAGCCCGGTACTAGCGGGGCCCTCCGAGCAGTACTTC
TRBV6-6	-	TRBJ2-1	once	CASSYDIRGQFF	TGTGCCAGCAGTTACGATATTCGCGGGCAGTTCTTC
TRBV19	TRBD2	TRBJ2-1	-	CASSIFRTSGSANEQFF	TGTGCCAGTAGTATTTTCCGGACTAGCGGGAGTGCCAATGAGCAGTTCTTC
TRBV7-9	TRBD2	TRBJ2-6	-	CASPRRAGTSGSGANVLTF	TGTGCCAGCCCCCGAAGAGCCGGGACTAGCGGCTCTGGGGCCAACGTCCTGACTTTC
TRBV7-8	TRBD1	TRBJ1-5	-	CASSSSGTGMFQPQHF	TGTGCCAGCAGCTCATCCGGGACAGGGATGTTTCAGCCCCAGCATTTT
TRBV7-2	-	TRBJ2-2	few	CASSFDSANTGELFF	TGTGCCAGCAGCTTTGACAGCGCGAACACCGGGGAGCTGTTTTTT
TRBV28	TRBD2	TRBJ2-3	-	CASTDSGRANTDTQYF	TGTGCCAGCACCGATAGCGGGAGGGCCAACACAGATACGCAGTATTTT
TRBV5-4	TRBD2	TRBJ2-3	-	CASSLKKTSGRVDTQYF	TGTGCCAGCAGCTTGAAGAAGACTAGCGGGAGGGTAGATACGCAGTATTTT
TRBV13	-	TRBJ2-7	-	CASSLGPQGGGQYF	TGTGCCAGCAGCTTAGGGCCCCAGGGGGGAGGGCAGTACTTC
TRBV2	TRBD2	TRBJ2-7	few	CASRREGVSYEQYF	TGTGCCAGCAGGAGGGAGGGAGTTTCCTACGAGCAGTACTTC
TRBV19	TRBD1	TRBJ2-6	once	CASRARQGAGGANVLTF	TGTGCCAGTAGGGCCAGACAGGGGGCAGGAGGGGCCAACGTCCTGACTTTC
TRBV28	TRBD2	TRBJ2-5	-	CASSSGSAIREQYF	TGTGCCAGTTCTAGCGGGAGCGCTATACGGGAGCAGTACTTC
TRBV5-6	TRBD2	TRBJ2-1	-	CASSSTGLGGSEQFF	TGTGCCAGCAGCAGCACCGGACTAGGAGGGAGTGAGCAGTTCTTC
TRBV2	-	TRBJ2-7	-	CASSTDTVSYEQYF	TGTGCCAGCAGTACGGACACTGTGAGTTACGAGCAGTACTTC